This T cell receptor (beta chain) was captured by sequencing in a study of blood T cell repertoires in COVID-19. On the study more broadly: Samples taken during acute and convalescent COVID-19 were collected in the United States, Italy and Spain. PBMCs, B-cell-depleted T cells, or T cells were the source of the cDNA or gDNA that made up the material.

Only in-frame clones appear in the TCRdb table, and some are missing; sequencing was by immunoSEQ multiplex PCR. This table holds some 170,000 clones, 87% found once. Germline V CDR1 and CDR2: LNHDA, SQIVND (reference sequence). Trimming removed 1 base from V and 4 bases from J, with 13 bases in between. The CDR3 is 15 amino acids. Sequencing input: peripheral blood. The rearrangement links TRBV19 to TRBJ1-1, with TRBD1 as a possible D gene (6 bases). The TCR sequence derives from a woman in her sixties who had recovered from COVID-19. Here the CDR3 reads CASSIGTGLGTEAFF. Here the CDR3 DNA reads TGTGCCAGTAGTATAGGTACAGGGTTGGGCACTGAAGCTTTCTTT. Supplemented by reference TRBV19 and TRBJ1-1, the full variable domain reads DGGITQSPKYLFRKEGQNVTLSCEQNLNHDAMYWYRQDPGQGLRLIYYSQIVNDFQKGDIAEGYSVSREKKESFPLTVTSAQKNPTAFYLCASSIGTGLGTEAFFGQGTRLTVV.